This TCR beta chain was obtained from a study of blood T cell repertoires in COVID-19. The protocol was immunoSEQ multiplex PCR, while the TCRdb copy is restricted to in-frame clones and leaves out a portion. The repertoire has 150,000 or so clones, about 86% of them found once; the top ten carry about 8.2%. CDR3 length: 12 residues. This rearrangement joins TRBV21-1 to TRBJ1-5. TRBV21-1 is a pseudogene locus. The specimen sequenced was peripheral blood. The TCR sequence derives from a man aged 55 to 70 with acute or convalescent COVID-19. This CDR3 reads CASRDGNQPQHF. The CDR3 DNA reads TGTGCCAGCAGAGACGGGAATCAGCCCCAGCATTTT.